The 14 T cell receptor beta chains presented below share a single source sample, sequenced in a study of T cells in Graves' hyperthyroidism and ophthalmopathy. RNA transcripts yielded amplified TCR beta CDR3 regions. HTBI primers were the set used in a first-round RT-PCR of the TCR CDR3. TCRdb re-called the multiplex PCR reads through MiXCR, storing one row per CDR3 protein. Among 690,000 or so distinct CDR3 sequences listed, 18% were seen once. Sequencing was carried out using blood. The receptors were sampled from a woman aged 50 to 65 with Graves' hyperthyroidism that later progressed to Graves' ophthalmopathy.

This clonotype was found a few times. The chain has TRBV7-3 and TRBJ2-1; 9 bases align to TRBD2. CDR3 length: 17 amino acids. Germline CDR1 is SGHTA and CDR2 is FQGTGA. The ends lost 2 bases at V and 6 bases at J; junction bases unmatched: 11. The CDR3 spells CASSLSGSGGSRNEQFF. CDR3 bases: TGTGCCAGCAGCTTATCTGGCAGCGGGGGGTCGCGCAATGAGCAGTTCTTC.

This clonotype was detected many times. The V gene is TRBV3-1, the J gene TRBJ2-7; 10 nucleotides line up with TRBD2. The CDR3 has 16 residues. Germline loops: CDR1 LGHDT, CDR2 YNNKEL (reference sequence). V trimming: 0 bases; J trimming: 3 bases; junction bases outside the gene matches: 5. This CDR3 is CASSQDMASGGYEQYF. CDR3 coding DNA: TGTGCCAGCAGCCAAGACATGGCTAGCGGGGGCTACGAGCAGTACTTC.

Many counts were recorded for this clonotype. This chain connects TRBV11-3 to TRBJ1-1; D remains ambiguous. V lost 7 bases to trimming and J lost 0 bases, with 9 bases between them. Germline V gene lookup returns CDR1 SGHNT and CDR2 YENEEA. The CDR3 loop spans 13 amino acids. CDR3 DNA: TGTGCCAGCACCCCCGACATGAACACTGAAGCTTTCTTT. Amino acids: CASTPDMNTEAFF.

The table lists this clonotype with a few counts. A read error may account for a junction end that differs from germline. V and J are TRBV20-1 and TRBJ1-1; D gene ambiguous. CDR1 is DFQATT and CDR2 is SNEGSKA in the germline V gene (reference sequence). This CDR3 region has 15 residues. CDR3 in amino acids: CSARDLPGLWTEALF. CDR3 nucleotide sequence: TGCAGTGCTAGAGATCTTCCGGGTCTATGGACTGAAGCTCTCTTT.

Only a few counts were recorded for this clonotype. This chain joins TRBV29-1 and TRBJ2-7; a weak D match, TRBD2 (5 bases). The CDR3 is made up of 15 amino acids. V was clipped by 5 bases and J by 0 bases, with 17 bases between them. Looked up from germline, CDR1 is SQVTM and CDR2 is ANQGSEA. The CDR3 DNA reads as TGCAGCGTTCGTGTGTCGGGGTATCCCTCCTACGAGCAGTACTTC. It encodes CSVRVSGYPSYEQYF.

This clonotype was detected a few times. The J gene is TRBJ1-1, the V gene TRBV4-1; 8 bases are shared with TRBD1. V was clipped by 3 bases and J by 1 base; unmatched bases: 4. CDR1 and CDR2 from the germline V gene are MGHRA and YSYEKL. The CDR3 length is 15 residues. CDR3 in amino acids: CASSQMDRENTEAFF. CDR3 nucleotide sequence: TGCGCCAGCAGCCAGATGGACAGGGAGAACACTGAAGCTTTCTTT.

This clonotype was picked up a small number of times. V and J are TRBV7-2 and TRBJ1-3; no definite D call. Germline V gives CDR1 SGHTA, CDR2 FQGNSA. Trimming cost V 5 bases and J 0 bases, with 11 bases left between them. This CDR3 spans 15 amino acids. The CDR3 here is CASSARLSSGNTIYF. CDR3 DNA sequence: TGTGCCAGCAGCGCCCGACTGAGCTCTGGAAACACCATATATTTT.

CDR3 region: CASSPPPGTVGEKLFF. In nucleotides, the CDR3 is TGCGCCAGCAGCCCTCCCCCCGGGACAGTGGGGGAAAAACTGTTTTTT. The gene calls are TRBV4-3 and TRBJ1-4, with 7 positions matching TRBD1. The CDR3 runs to 16 residues. Germline V gene sequence: CDR1 LGHNA, CDR2 YSLEER. V was pared by 4 bases and J by 8 bases, with 13 bases of the junction left unmatched.

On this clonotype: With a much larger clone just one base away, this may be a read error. The CDR3 coding sequence is TGTGCCAGCAGCTCAATAAGGACAGCTGTTAACTATGGCTACATCTTC. Its translation: CASSSIRTAVNYGYIF. The chain recombines TRBV7-2 with TRBJ1-2; the D gene is possibly TRBD1 (6 bases). The CDR3 covers 16 residues. The V gene's germline CDR1 is SGHTA and CDR2 FQGNSA. The full variable domain, rest sourced from reference TRBV7-2 and TRBJ1-2, is GAGVSQSPSNKVTEKGKDVELRCDPISGHTALYWYRQSLGQGLEFLIYFQGNSAPDKSGLPSDRFSAERTGGSVSTLTIQRTQQEDSAVYLCASSSIRTAVNYGYIFGSGTRLTVV.

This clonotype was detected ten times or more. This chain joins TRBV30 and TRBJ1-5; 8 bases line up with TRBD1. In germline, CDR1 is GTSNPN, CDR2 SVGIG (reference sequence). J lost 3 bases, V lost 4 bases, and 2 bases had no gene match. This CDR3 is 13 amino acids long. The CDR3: CAWTGGDNQPQHF. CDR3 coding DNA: TGTGCCTGGACAGGGGGCGACAATCAGCCCCAGCATTTT.

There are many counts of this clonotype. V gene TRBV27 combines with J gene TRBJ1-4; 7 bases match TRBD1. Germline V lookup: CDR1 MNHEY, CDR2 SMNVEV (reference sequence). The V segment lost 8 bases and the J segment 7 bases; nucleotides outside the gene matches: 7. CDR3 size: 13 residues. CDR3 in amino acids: CASADRQGEKLFF. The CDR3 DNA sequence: TGTGCCAGCGCGGACAGACAGGGTGAAAAACTGTTTTTT.

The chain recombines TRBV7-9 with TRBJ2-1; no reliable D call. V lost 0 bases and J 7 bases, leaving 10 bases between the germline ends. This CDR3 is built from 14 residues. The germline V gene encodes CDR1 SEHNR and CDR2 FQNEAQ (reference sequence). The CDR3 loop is CASSLAPAPNEQFF. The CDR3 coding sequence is TGTGCCAGCAGCTTAGCGCCAGCGCCAAATGAGCAGTTCTTC.

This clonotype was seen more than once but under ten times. CDR3: CASSQPGTYNYNEQFF. Here the CDR3 DNA reads TGTGCCAGCAGCCAACCCGGGACATACAACTACAATGAGCAGTTCTTC. This chain links TRBV14 with TRBJ2-1, with a tentative D call TRBD1 (6 bases). Germline CDR1 and CDR2: SGHDN and FVKESK. The CDR3 covers 16 residues. The germline V and J ends were trimmed by 2 bases and 3 bases, with 14 bases remaining between them.

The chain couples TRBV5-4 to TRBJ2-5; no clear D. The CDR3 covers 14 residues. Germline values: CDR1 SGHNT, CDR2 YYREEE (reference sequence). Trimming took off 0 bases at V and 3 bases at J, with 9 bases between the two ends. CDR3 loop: CASSLVTTEETQYF. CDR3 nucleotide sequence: TGTGCCAGCAGCTTGGTCACGACCGAAGAGACCCAGTACTTC.